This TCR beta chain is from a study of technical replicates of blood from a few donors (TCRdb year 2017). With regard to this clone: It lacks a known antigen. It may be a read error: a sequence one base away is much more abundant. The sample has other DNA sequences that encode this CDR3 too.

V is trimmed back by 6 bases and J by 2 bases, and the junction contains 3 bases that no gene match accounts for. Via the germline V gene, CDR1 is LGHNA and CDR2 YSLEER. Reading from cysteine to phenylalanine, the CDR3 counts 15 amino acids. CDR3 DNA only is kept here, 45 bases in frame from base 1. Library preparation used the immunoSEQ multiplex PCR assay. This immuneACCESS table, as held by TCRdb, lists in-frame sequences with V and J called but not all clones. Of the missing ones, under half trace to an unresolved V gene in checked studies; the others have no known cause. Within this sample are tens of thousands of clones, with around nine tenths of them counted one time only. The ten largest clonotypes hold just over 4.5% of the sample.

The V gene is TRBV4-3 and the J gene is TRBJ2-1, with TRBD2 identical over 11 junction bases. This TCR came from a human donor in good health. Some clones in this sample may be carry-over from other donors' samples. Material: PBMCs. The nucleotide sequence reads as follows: TGCGCCAGCAGTCAGACTAGCGGGGCCTACAATGAGCAGTTCTTC. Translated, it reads CASSQTSGAYNEQFF.